This T cell receptor (beta chain) is drawn from a study of T cells after yellow fever vaccination. As for the study in general: Preparation of the low-cell-number fractions used SMART-Seq v4 Ultra Low Input.

In the case of this clonotype: Its antigen is still unknown.

TCRdb re-derived calls from the 5' RACE reads in MiXCR, one entry per CDR3 protein. The repertoire consists of about 400,000 distinct CDR3 sequences, with roughly 6.1% occurring once and the leading ten covering about 15%. This CDR3 spans 14 amino acids. Trimming cost V 3 bases and J 1 base, with 9 bases left between them. CDR1 is SGHTA and CDR2 is FQGNSA in the germline V gene. The study's findings and limits: Abundant contaminating clonotypes from the bulk population could appear in FACS-sorted repertoires. Clones that expanded after primary vaccination mostly reappeared after the booster (roughly 96% CD4, about 89% CD8).

V and J are TRBV7-2 and TRBJ2-5; tentative D call: TRBD1 (6 bases). The clonotype was recovered from a man aged 25 to 40 who received the YFV17D yellow fever vaccine. Sequencing was performed on PBMCs, taken 5 days after the yellow fever booster vaccination. The CDR3 sequence is CASSFQGSQETQYF. As DNA, the CDR3 is TGTGCCAGCAGCTTCCAGGGGTCCCAAGAGACCCAGTACTTC.